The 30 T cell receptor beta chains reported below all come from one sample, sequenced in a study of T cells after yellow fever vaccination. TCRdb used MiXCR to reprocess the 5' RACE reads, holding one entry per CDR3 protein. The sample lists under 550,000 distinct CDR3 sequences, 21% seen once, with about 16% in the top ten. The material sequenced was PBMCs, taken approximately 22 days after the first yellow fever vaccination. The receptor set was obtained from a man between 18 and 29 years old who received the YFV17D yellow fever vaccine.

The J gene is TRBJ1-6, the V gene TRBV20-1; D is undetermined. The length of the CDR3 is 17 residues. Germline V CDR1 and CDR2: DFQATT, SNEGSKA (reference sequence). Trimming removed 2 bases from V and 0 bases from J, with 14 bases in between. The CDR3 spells CSARNYGRNSYNSPLHF. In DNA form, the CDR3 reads TGCAGTGCTAGAAATTATGGCAGAAACTCCTATAATTCACCCCTCCACTTT.

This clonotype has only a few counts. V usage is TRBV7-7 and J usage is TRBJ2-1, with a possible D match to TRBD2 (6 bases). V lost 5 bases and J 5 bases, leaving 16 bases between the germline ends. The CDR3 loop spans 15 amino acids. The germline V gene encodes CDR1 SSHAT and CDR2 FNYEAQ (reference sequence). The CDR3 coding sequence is TGTGCCAGCAGCCACCGACCCGGCGGGAACAATGAGCAGTTCTTC. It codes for CASSHRPGGNNEQFF.

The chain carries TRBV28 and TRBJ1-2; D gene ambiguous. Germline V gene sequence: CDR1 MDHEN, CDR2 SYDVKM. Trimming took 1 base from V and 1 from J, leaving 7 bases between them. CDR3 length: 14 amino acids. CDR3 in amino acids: CASSLYGDNYGYTF. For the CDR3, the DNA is TGTGCCAGCAGTTTATATGGGGATAACTATGGCTACACCTTC.

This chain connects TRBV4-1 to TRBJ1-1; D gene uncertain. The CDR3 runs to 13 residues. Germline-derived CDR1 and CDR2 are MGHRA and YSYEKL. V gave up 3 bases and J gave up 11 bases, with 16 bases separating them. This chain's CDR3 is CASSQIPVFPAFF. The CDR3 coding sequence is TGCGCCAGCAGCCAGATCCCCGTTTTCCCCGCTTTCTTT.

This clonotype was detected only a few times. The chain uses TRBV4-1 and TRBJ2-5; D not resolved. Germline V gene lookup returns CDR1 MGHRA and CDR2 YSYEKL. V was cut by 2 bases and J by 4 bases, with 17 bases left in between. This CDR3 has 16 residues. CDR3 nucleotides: TGCGCCAGCAGCCAAATCGATATGAGTTGGATAGAGACCCAGTACTTC. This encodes CASSQIDMSWIETQYF.

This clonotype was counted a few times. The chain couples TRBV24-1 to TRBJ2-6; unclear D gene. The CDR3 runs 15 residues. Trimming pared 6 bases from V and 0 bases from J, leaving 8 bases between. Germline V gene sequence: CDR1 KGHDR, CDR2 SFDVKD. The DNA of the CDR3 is TGTGCCACCAGTCACTACAGCTCTGGGGCCAACGTCCTGACTTTC. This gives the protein CATSHYSSGANVLTF.

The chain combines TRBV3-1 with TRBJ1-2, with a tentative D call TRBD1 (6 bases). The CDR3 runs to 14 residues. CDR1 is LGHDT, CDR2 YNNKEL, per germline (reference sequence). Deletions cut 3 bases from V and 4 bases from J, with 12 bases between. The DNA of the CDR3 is TGTGCCAGCAGCCAGGGCGACAGGATCTATGGCTACACCTTC. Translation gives CASSQGDRIYGYTF.

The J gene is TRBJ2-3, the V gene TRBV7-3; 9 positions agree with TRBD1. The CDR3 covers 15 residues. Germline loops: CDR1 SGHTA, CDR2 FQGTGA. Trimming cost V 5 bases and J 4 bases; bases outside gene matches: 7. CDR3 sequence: CASSRGTGLSDTQYF. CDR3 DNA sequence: TGTGCCAGCAGCCGTGGGACAGGGCTATCAGATACGCAGTATTTT.

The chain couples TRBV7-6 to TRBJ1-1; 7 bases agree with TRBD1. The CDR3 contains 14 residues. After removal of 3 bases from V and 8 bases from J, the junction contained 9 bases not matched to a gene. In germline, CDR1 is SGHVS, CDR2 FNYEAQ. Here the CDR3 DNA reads TGTGCCAGCAGCTTGGTGGGGACAGCCTTCGAAGCTTTCTTT. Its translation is CASSLVGTAFEAFF.

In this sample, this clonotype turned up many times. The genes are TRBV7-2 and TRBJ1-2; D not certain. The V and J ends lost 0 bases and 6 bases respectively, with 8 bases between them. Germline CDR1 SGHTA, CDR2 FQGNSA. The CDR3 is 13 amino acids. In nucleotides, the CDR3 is TGTGCCAGCAGCTTAGCGACCGGGGATGGCTACACCTTC. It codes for CASSLATGDGYTF.

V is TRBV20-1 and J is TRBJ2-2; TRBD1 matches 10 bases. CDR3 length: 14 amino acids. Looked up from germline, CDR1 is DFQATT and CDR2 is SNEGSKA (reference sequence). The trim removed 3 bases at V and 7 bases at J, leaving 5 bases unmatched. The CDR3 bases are TGCAGTGCTAGTCGGACAGGGGGTTACGGGGAGCTGTTTTTT. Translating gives CSASRTGGYGELFF.

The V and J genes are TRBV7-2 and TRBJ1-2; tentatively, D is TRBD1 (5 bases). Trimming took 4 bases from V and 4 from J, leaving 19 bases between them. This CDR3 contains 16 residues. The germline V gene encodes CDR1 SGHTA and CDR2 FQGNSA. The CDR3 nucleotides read TGTGCCAGCAGCTCCCGGGACGGGAGCCAAGGCTATGGCTACACCTTC. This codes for CASSSRDGSQGYGYTF.

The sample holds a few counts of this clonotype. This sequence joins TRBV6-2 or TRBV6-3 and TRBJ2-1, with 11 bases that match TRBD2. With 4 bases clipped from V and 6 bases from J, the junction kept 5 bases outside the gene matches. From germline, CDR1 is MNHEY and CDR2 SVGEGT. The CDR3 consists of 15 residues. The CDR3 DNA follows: TGTGCCAGCAGTTCAATAGCGGGGGGGATCAATGAGCAGTTCTTC. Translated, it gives CASSSIAGGINEQFF.

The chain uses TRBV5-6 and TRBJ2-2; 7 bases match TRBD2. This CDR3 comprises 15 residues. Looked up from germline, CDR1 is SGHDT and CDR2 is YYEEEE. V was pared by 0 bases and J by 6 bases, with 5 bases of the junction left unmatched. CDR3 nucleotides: TGTGCCAGCAGCTTGGGGGTGCGGGGGTCCGGGGAGCTGTTTTTT. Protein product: CASSLGVRGSGELFF. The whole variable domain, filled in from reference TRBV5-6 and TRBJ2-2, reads DAGVTQSPTHLIKTRGQQVTLRCSPKSGHDTVSWYQQALGQGPQFIFQYYEEEERQRGNFPDRFSGHQFPNYSSELNVNALLLGDSALYLCASSLGVRGSGELFFGEGSRLTVL.

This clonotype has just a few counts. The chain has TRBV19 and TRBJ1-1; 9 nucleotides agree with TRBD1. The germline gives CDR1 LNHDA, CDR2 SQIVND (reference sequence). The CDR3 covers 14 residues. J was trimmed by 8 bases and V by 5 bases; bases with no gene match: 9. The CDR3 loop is CASSYDRGSSEAFF. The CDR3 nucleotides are TGTGCCAGTAGTTATGACAGGGGGTCTTCGGAAGCTTTCTTT.

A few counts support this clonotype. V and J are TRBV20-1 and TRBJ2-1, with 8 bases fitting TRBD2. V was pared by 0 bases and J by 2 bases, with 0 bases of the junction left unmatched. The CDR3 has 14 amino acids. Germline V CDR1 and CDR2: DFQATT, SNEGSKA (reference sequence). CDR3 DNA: TGCAGTGCTAGAGAGCGGGAGGCCTACAATGAGCAGTTCTTC. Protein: CSAREREAYNEQFF.

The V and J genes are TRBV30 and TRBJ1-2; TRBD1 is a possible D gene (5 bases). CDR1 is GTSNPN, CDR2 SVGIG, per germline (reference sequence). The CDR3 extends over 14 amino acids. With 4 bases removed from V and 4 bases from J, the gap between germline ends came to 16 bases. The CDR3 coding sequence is TGTGCCTGGAAGAGGCAGGGCGTCGGCTATGGCTACACCTTC. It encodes CAWKRQGVGYGYTF.

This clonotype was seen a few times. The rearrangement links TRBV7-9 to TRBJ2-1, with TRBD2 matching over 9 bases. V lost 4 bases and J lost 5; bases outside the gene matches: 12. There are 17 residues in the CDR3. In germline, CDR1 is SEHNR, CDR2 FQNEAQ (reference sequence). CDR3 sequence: CASSSSPGVAGDNEQFF. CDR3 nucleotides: TGTGCCAGCAGCTCTAGCCCTGGGGTAGCGGGGGACAATGAGCAGTTCTTC.

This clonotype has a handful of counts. CDR3 DNA sequence: TGTGCCAGCAGTCAAGATTTCCCGGACACTGAAGCTTTCTTT. Translation gives CASSQDFPDTEAFF. J is TRBJ1-1 and V is TRBV27; no clear D gene. CDR3 length equals 14 residues. The germline V gene encodes CDR1 MNHEY and CDR2 SMNVEV (reference sequence). V was cut by 5 bases and J by 3 bases, with 13 bases left in between.

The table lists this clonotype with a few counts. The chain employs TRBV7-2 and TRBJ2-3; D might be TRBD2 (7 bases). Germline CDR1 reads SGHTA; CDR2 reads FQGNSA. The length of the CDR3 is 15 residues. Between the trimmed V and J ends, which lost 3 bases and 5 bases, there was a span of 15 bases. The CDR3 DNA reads TGTGCCAGCAGCTTTACGCGGGGGCTATTAGATACGCAGTATTTT. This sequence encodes CASSFTRGLLDTQYF.

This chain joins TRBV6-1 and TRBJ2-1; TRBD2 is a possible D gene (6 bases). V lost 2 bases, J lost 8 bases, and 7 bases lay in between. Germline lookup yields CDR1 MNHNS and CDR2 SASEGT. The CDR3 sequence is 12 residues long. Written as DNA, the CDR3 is TGTGCCAGCAGTGAATGGAGGGATGAGCAGTTCTTC. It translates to CASSEWRDEQFF.

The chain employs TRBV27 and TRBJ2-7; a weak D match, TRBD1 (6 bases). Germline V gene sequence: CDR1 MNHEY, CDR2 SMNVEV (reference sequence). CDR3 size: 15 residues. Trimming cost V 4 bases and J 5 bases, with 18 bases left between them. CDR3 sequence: CASSSARAGVDEQYF. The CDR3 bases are TGTGCCAGCAGTTCCGCCCGGGCAGGGGTGGACGAGCAGTACTTC.

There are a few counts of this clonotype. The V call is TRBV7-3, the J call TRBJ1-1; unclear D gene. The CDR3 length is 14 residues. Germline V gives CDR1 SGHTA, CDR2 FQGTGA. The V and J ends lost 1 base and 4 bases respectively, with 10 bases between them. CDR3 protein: CASSLNSGVTEAFF. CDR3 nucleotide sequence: TGTGCCAGCAGCTTAAATTCCGGGGTCACTGAAGCTTTCTTT.

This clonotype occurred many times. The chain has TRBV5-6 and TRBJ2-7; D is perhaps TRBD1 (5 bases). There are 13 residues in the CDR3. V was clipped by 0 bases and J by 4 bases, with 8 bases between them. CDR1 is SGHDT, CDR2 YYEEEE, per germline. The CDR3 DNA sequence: TGTGCCAGCAGCTTGGGGACACCTTACGAGCAGTACTTC. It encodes CASSLGTPYEQYF.

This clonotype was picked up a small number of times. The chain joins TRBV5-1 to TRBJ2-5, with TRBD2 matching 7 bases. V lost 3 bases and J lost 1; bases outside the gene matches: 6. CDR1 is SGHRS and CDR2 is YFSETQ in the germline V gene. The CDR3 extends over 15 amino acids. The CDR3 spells CASSWGSGSQETQYF. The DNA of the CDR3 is TGCGCCAGCAGCTGGGGTAGCGGGTCCCAAGAGACCCAGTACTTC.

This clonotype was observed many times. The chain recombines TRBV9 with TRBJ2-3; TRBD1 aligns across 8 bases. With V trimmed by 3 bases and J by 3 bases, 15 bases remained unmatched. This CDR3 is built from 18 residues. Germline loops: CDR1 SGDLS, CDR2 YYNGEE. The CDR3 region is CASSAGLLGRGQTDTQYF. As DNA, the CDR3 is TGTGCCAGCAGCGCAGGTCTCCTCGGCAGGGGGCAAACAGATACGCAGTATTTT.

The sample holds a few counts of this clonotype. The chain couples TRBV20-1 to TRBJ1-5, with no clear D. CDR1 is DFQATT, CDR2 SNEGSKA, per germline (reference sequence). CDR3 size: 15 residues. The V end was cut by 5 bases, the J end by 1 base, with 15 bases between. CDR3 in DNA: TGCAGTGCTGAGAACACCGGGATAAGCAATCAGCCCCAGCATTTT. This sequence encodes CSAENTGISNQPQHF.

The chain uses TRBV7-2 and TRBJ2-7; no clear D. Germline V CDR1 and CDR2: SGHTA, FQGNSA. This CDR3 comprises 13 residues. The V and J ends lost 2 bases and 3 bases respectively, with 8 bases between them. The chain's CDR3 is CASSLSGYYEQYV. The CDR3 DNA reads TGTGCCAGCAGCTTAAGTGGGTACTACGAGCAGTACGTC.

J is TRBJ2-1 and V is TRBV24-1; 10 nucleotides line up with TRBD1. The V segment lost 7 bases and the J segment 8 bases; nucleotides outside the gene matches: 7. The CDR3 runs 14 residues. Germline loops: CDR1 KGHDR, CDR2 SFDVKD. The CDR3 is CATSATGTGDEQFF. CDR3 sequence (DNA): TGTGCCACCAGCGCTACCGGGACAGGGGATGAGCAGTTCTTC.

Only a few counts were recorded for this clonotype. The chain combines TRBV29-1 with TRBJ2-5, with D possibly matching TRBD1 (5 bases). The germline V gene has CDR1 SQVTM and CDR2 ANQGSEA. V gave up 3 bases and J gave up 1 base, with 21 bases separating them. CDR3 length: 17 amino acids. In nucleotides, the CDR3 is TGCAGCGTTGAGGGGCGACTCCGGCTAGGTTCCCAAGAGACCCAGTACTTC. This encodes CSVEGRLRLGSQETQYF.